This record covers a single T cell receptor beta chain. As yet, its antigen is unknown. This record comes from a study of Ad26.COV2.S vaccination and SARS-CoV-2 variants. Study-level findings and limits: It was found that vaccine and placebo recipients had similar non-spike TCR breadth. A substantial breadth of spike-specific CD8+ and CD4+ T cell responses after vaccination has been reported. The TCR breadth and depth analyses may have produced an underestimate of total T cell responses.

Some clones are missing from TCRdb's copy, which holds only in-frame ones; the method was immunoSEQ multiplex PCR. The sample lists 350,000 to 450,000 clones; 92% were seen once. This CDR3 is 13 amino acids long. Germline V gene data show CDR1 as SGHVS and CDR2 as FQNEAQ. The V and J ends lost 3 bases and 1 base respectively, with 7 bases between them. The sample here was peripheral blood, taken after recovery from COVID-19. This TCR was sampled from a human donor who had recovered from COVID-19. The chain links TRBV7-8 to TRBJ2-7; D remains ambiguous. In DNA, the CDR3 is TGTGCCAGCAGCTTGGCTGGATCCTACGAGCAGTACTTC. It translates to CASSLAGSYEQYF. The full variable domain, rest sourced from reference TRBV7-8 and TRBJ2-7, is GAGVSQSPRYKVAKRGQDVALRCDPISGHVSLFWYQQALGQGPEFLTYFQNEAQLDKSGLPSDRFFAERPEGSVSTLKIQRTQQEDSAVYLCASSLAGSYEQYFGPGTRLTVT.